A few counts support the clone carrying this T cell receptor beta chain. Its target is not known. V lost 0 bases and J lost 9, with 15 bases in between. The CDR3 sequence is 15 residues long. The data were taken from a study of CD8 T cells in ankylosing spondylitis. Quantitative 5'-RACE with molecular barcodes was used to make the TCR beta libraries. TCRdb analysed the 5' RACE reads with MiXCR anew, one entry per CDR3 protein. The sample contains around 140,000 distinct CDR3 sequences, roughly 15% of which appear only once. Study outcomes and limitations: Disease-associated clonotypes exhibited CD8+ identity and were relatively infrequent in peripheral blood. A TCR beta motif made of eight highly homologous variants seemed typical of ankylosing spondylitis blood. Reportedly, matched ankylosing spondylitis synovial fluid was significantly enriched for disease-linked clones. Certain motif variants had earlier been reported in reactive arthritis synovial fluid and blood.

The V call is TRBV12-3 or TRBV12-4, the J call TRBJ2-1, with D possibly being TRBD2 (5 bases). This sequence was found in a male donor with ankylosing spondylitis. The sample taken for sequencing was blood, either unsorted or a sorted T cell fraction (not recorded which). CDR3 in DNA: TGTGCCAGCAGTTTAGCCCACCCGACTATTCTTGAGCAGTTCTTC. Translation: CASSLAHPTILEQFF.